This T cell receptor beta chain comes out of a study of metastatic and nonmetastatic thyroid tumors. Study overall: Comparative analysis of repertoires was undertaken across blood and tumor or nodule tissue obtained from malignant and benign thyroid patients. Study observations and caveats: The study reportedly found significantly higher TCR beta diversity in malignant thyroid tumors than benign nodules, in blood and tumor.

Thyroid surgery was performed in patients who had received no treatment beforehand. This clone showed up many times. Its antigen is still unknown. Source study methods: CDR3 was compared across clinicopathological groups, and the resulting differences were used to build a distant-metastasis classifier for papillary thyroid cancer. With MiXCR, TCRdb reprocessed the PCR reads. These V and J calls derive from TCRdb rather than the authors' analysis. The sample carries roughly 41,000 clones, about 15% recorded once. Germline V CDR1 and CDR2: SGHTA, FQGNSA. The V and J ends lost 5 bases and 9 bases respectively, with 16 bases between them. The CDR3 is 13 amino acids.

The material sequenced was blood. The chain carries TRBV7-2 and TRBJ1-1; D is perhaps TRBD1 (5 bases). The receptor's source is a female donor with papillary thyroid cancer or a benign thyroid nodule (not recorded which). Some clones in this sample may be carry-over from other donors' samples. CDR3 loop: CASSADIDSQAFF. In nucleotides, the CDR3 is TGTGCCAGCAGCGCCGATATAGACAGCCAAGCTTTCTTT. Filled out from reference TRBV7-2 and TRBJ1-1, the complete variable domain reads GAGVSQSPSNKVTEKGKDVELRCDPISGHTALYWYRQSLGQGLEFLIYFQGNSAPDKSGLPSDRFSAERTGGSVSTLTIQRTQQEDSAVYLCASSADIDSQAFFGQGTRLTVV.